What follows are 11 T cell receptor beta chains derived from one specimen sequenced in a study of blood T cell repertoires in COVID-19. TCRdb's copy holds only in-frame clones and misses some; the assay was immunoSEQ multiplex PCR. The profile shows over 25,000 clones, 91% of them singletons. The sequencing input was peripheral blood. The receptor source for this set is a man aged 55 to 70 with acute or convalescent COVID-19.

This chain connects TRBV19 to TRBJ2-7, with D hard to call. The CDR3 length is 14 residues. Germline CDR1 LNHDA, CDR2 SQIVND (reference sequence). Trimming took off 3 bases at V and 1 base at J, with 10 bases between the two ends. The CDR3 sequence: CASSMAGRSYEQYV. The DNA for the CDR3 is TGTGCCAGTAGTATGGCTGGGCGATCCTACGAGCAGTACGTC.

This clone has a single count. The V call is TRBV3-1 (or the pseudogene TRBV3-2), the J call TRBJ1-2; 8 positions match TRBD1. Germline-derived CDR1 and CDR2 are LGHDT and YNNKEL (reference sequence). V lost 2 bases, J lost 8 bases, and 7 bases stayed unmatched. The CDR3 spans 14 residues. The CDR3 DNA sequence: TGTGCCAGCAGCCAAATTTCAGGGGGCGGAGGCTACACCTTC. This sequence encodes CASSQISGGGGYTF.

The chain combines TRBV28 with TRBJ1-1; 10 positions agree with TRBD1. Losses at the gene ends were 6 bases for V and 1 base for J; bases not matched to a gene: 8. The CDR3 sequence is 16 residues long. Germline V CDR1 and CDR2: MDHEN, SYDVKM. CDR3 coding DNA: TGTGCCAGCAGCCCGCCGGGACAGGGGCCGAACACTGAAGCTTTCTTT. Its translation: CASSPPGQGPNTEAFF.

The DNA of the CDR3 is TGTGCCAGCAGCCCTCGTAGGACTAGCGGGAAGAGAGATACGCAGTATTTT. Protein product: CASSPRRTSGKRDTQYF. The V gene is TRBV7-8, the J gene TRBJ2-3; 12 nucleotides line up with TRBD2. Trimming removed 5 bases from V and 5 bases from J; junction bases left unmatched: 11. Germline CDR1 is SGHVS and CDR2 is FQNEAQ. The CDR3 length is 17 residues.

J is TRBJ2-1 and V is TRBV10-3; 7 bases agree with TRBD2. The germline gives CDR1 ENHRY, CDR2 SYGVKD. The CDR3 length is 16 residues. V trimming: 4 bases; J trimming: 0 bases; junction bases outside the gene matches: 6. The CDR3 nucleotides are TGTGCCATCAGTGTCCTAGCGGAAAGCTCCTACAATGAGCAGTTCTTC. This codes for CAISVLAESSYNEQFF.

The DNA of the CDR3 is TGTGCCACCAGCACCACGGGGAAACCTGGAAACACCATATATTTT. This codes for CATSTTGKPGNTIYF. The chain employs TRBV15 and TRBJ1-3; D remains ambiguous. Germline V gives CDR1 LNHNV, CDR2 YYDKDF (reference sequence). V lost 4 bases, J lost 2 bases, and 12 bases lay in between. This CDR3 contains 15 residues.

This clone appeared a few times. The CDR3 DNA sequence: TGCGCCAGCAGCTTGGAACAGGGGCTAGGCTATGGCTACACCTTC. Amino acids: CASSLEQGLGYGYTF. The V gene is TRBV5-1, the J gene TRBJ1-2; 7 bases are a match to TRBD1. CDR3 size: 15 residues. The J segment lost 4 bases and the V segment lost 0 bases, leaving 6 bases of the junction unmatched. Germline assignment: CDR1 SGHRS and CDR2 YFSETQ.

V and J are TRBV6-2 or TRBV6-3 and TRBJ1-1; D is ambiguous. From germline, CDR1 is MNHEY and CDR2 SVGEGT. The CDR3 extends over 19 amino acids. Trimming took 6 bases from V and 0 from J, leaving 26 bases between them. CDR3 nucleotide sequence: TGTGCCAGCAGCGAAGTTTTGAAGGGAGTTACGAAAGTGAACACTGAAGCTTTCTTT. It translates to CASSEVLKGVTKVNTEAFF.

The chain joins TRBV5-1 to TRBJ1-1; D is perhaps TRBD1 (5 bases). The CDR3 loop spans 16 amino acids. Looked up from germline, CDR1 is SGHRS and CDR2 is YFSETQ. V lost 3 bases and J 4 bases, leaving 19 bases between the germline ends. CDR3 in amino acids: CASSSVGGVTGTEAFF. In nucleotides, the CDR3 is TGCGCCAGCAGCTCTGTCGGGGGGGTCACGGGCACTGAAGCTTTCTTT.

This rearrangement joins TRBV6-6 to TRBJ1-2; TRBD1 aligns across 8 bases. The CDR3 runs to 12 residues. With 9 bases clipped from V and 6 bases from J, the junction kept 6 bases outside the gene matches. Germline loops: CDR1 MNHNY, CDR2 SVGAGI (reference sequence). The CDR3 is CASGTGGDGYTF. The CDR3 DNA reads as TGTGCCAGTGGGACAGGTGGCGATGGCTACACCTTC.

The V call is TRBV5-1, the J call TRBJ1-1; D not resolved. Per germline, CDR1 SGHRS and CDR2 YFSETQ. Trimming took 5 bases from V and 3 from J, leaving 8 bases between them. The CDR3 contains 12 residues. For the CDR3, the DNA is TGCGCCAGCAGGAATCAGGACACTGAAGCTTTCTTT. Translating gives CASRNQDTEAFF. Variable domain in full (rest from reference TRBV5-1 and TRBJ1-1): KAGVTQTPRYLIKTRGQQVTLSCSPISGHRSVSWYQQTPGQGLQFLFEYFSETQRNKGNFPGRFSGRQFSNSRSEMNVSTLELGDSALYLCASRNQDTEAFFGQGTRLTVV.